This TCR beta chain emerged from a study of T cells in Graves' hyperthyroidism and ophthalmopathy. Study findings and constraints: Among thyroid clonotypes expanded above 0.001, most also appeared in blood.

Amplification yielded TCR beta CDR3 regions, with RNA transcripts as the source. RT-PCR in the first round (using the HTBI primer set) targeted the TCR CDR3. Using its own MiXCR run on the multiplex PCR reads, TCRdb lists one record per CDR3 protein. The table shows 250,000 or so distinct CDR3 sequences, with roughly 15% occurring only once. This clonotype is a singleton in its sample. Its antigen is undetermined. A much bigger clone sits one base away, suggesting this may be a read error. Germline loops: CDR1 ENHRY, CDR2 SYGVKD. The V and J ends lost 2 bases and 2 bases, in that order; junction bases with no gene match: 6. This CDR3 region has 16 residues.

V is TRBV10-3 and J is TRBJ1-5; 7 nucleotides align to TRBD1. The sample comprised blood. The receptor comes from a woman aged 40 to 50 with Graves' hyperthyroidism that later progressed to Graves' ophthalmopathy. The CDR3 spells CAISERDSDGNQPQHF. The DNA for the CDR3 is TGTGCCATCAGTGAGCGGGACAGTGATGGCAATCAGCCCCAGCATTTT.